The 29 T cell receptor beta chains listed next were all sequenced from one sample in a study of early T cells in non-severe SARS-CoV-2 infection. MiXCR, run by TCRdb on the 5' RACE reads, gives a single entry per CDR3 protein. The table shows about 55,000 distinct CDR3 sequences, with 15% occurring only once. This specimen was whole blood, taken at baseline. The receptor source for this set is an adult who was a healthcare worker with PCR-confirmed SARS-CoV-2 infection or an uninfected control (not recorded which).

This clonotype was seen a few times. The gene calls are TRBV7-2 and TRBJ2-1; the D is unclear. V was shortened by 5 bases and J by 2 bases, with 16 bases between the two germline ends. The CDR3 is made up of 16 amino acids. Germline assignment: CDR1 SGHTA and CDR2 FQGNSA. The CDR3 loop reads CASSPFVHGPYNEQFF. As DNA, the CDR3 is TGTGCCAGCAGCCCCTTTGTACACGGCCCCTACAATGAGCAGTTCTTC.

This clonotype came up a few times. This sequence joins TRBV6-1 and TRBJ2-5, with TRBD1 identical over 8 bases. The CDR3 consists of 16 residues. V was clipped by 2 bases and J by 1 base; unmatched bases: 6. Germline CDR1 MNHNS, CDR2 SASEGT. CDR3 residues: CASSESGQGFQETQYF. In DNA form, the CDR3 reads TGTGCCAGCAGTGAAAGTGGACAGGGCTTCCAAGAGACCCAGTACTTC.

This clonotype was detected a few times. The chain employs TRBV5-1 and TRBJ1-6; TRBD1 might be the D (5 bases). This CDR3 has 15 amino acids. CDR1 and CDR2 from the germline V gene are SGHRS and YFSETQ. V lost 4 bases and J lost 7, with 15 bases in between. The CDR3 DNA follows: TGCGCCAGCAGCCGGGGGTCAGGGACCAATTCACCCCTCCACTTT. Translating gives CASSRGSGTNSPLHF.

This clonotype was detected many times. The chain uses TRBV12-3 or TRBV12-4 and TRBJ2-7; TRBD1 matches at 8 bases. V lost 6 bases and J lost 0; bases outside the gene matches: 7. The CDR3 is 15 amino acids. In DNA, the CDR3 is TGTGCCAGCAGCCTACGAACAGGGGGCTCCTACGAGCAGTACTTC. It codes for CASSLRTGGSYEQYF.

In this sample, this clonotype turned up a few times. Here the CDR3 DNA reads TGTGCCAGTTCTCCGGGACAGGGTTTTTACGAGCAGTACTTC. Its protein product is CASSPGQGFYEQYF. The chain couples TRBV6-1 to TRBJ2-7; 9 nucleotides agree with TRBD1. The J segment lost 4 bases and the V segment lost 9 bases, leaving 10 bases of the junction unmatched. The germline gives CDR1 MNHNS, CDR2 SASEGT. The CDR3 contains 14 residues.

This clonotype was seen only a few times. The rearrangement uses TRBV7-6 and TRBJ1-1; D gene unclear. V was cut by 5 bases and J by 2 bases, with 12 bases left in between. Germline assignment: CDR1 SGHVS and CDR2 FNYEAQ. The CDR3 length is 14 residues. For the CDR3, the DNA is TGTGCCAGCAGCCCCTCGTGGTCAAACACTGAAGCTTTCTTT. Residues: CASSPSWSNTEAFF.

The table lists this clonotype with a few counts. The chain combines TRBV7-2 with TRBJ1-6; no clear D. With 5 bases removed from V and 3 bases from J, the gap between germline ends came to 14 bases. This CDR3 region has 16 residues. From germline, CDR1 is SGHTA and CDR2 FQGNSA. The CDR3: CASSAAGPSYNSPLHF. CDR3 bases: TGTGCCAGCAGCGCGGCCGGGCCCAGCTATAATTCACCCCTCCACTTT.

The table lists this clonotype with many counts. The chain recombines TRBV28 with TRBJ2-4, with D possibly called TRBD1 or TRBD2 (5 bases each). Germline V gene lookup returns CDR1 MDHEN and CDR2 SYDVKM. This CDR3 is built from 15 residues. The ends were cut back, 4 bases at V and 9 bases at J, with 19 bases in the middle. CDR3 sequence: CASSSGPTLLVIQYF. The CDR3 DNA sequence: TGTGCCAGCAGTTCGGGACCCACCCTCCTCGTCATTCAGTACTTC.

The chain combines TRBV28 with TRBJ1-2; a possible D gene is TRBD1 (6 bases). The V gene lost 6 bases and the J gene lost 4 bases, with 12 bases spanning the gap. This CDR3 is 13 amino acids long. Germline V gives CDR1 MDHEN, CDR2 SYDVKM. The DNA of the CDR3 is TGTGCCAGCAGCCAAACAGGGTTCTATGGCTACACCTTC. Encoded protein: CASSQTGFYGYTF.

This clonotype was seen a handful of times. The chain uses TRBV18 and TRBJ1-2, with D perhaps matching TRBD1 (5 bases). Trimming shortened V by 6 bases and J by 3 bases, and 17 bases separated the two germline ends. This CDR3 region has 15 residues. The germline V gene has CDR1 KGHSH and CDR2 LQKENI. The CDR3 bases are TGTGCCAGCTCCCCTACGGGGGGTGGCGACTATGGCTACACCTTC. This sequence encodes CASSPTGGGDYGYTF.

The chain combines TRBV7-8 with TRBJ2-7; 7 bases align to TRBD1. V dropped 5 bases and J dropped 0; count of bases not matched to a gene: 4. The CDR3 loop spans 14 amino acids. Germline CDR1 is SGHVS and CDR2 is FQNEAQ. CDR3 in DNA: TGTGCCAGCAGCCCCCAGGGGGACTCCTACGAGCAGTACTTC. Translation gives CASSPQGDSYEQYF.

This chain uses TRBV2 with TRBJ2-2, with TRBD2 matching 15 bases. The germline V gene has CDR1 SNHLY and CDR2 FYNNEI. The CDR3 loop spans 17 amino acids. With 4 bases clipped from V and 6 bases from J, the junction kept 6 bases outside the gene matches. The CDR3 DNA reads as TGTGCCAGCAGTGTAGGACTAGCGGGAGGGCCAGCCGGGGAGCTGTTTTTT. It yields the protein CASSVGLAGGPAGELFF.

The chain joins TRBV11-3 to TRBJ2-7; D may be TRBD1 or TRBD2 (5 bases each). Germline CDR1 reads SGHNT; CDR2 reads YENEEA. V lost 5 bases to trimming and J lost 7 bases, with 9 bases between them. This CDR3 is 11 amino acids long. For the CDR3, the DNA is TGTGCCAGCAGCCAGGGACGGGAGCAGTACTTC. Translation: CASSQGREQYF.

The chain joins TRBV3-1 to TRBJ2-3; TRBD2 matches at 12 bases. Trimming at V came to 1 base and at J to 3 bases, leaving 14 bases not matched to a gene. CDR3 length equals 20 residues. CDR1 and CDR2 from the germline V gene are LGHDT and YNNKEL (reference sequence). The CDR3 is CASSQVIGSWTSGVTDTQYF. The DNA of the CDR3 is TGTGCCAGCAGCCAAGTAATAGGGAGTTGGACTAGCGGGGTGACAGATACGCAGTATTTT.

This chain uses TRBV4-2 with TRBJ2-3, with 9 bases fitting TRBD2. V lost 0 bases, J lost 4 bases, and 2 bases stayed unmatched. CDR1 is LGHNA and CDR2 is YNFKEQ in the germline V gene. This CDR3 has 15 residues. Here the CDR3 DNA reads TGTGCCAGCAGCCAAGAGCGGGGGGGCCCAGATACGCAGTATTTT. Translating it yields CASSQERGGPDTQYF.

This clonotype was counted between two and nine times. The gene calls are TRBV15 and TRBJ2-1; TRBD1 is a possible D gene (6 bases). In germline, CDR1 is LNHNV, CDR2 YYDKDF (reference sequence). The CDR3 sequence is 16 residues long. The V end lost 8 bases, the J end lost 1 base, and 18 bases lay between the germline ends. CDR3 in DNA: TGTGCCACCGGGTTCTCCAGGGGTGTGTCCTACAATGAGCAGTTCTTC. The encoded protein is CATGFSRGVSYNEQFF.

The table lists this clonotype with a few counts. This chain uses TRBV3-1 with TRBJ2-7; 9 bases match TRBD1. Germline-derived CDR1 and CDR2 are LGHDT and YNNKEL (reference sequence). The junction had 3 bases not matched to a gene; V was cut back by 1 base and J by 5 bases. CDR3 size: 14 residues. CDR3 sequence (DNA): TGTGCCAGCAGCCAAGGATACAGGGGGCACGAGCAGTACTTC. Translated: CASSQGYRGHEQYF.

This clonotype was seen only a few times. The rearrangement links TRBV6-2 or TRBV6-3 to TRBJ2-3; TRBD1 matches 8 bases. CDR3 length: 16 residues. Germline V CDR1 and CDR2: MNHEY, SVGEGT. V lost 2 bases, J lost 3 bases, and 7 bases stayed unmatched. The DNA of the CDR3 is TGTGCCAGCAGTTACAGACCAGGGGGCGAAACAGATACGCAGTATTTT. Protein: CASSYRPGGETDTQYF.

The chain uses TRBV5-6 and TRBJ2-1; possible D gene TRBD2, 5 bases. CDR1 and CDR2 (germline): SGHDT, YYEEEE. The V gene lost 3 bases and the J gene lost 2 bases, with 9 bases spanning the gap. The CDR3 spans 14 residues. Here the CDR3 reads CASSSIGAYNEQFF. In DNA form, the CDR3 reads TGTGCCAGCAGCTCGATCGGGGCCTACAATGAGCAGTTCTTC.

This clonotype came up a few times. The chain has TRBV5-1 and TRBJ2-7; weak D call: TRBD1 (6 bases). This CDR3 contains 15 residues. V was clipped by 0 bases and J by 6 bases, with 16 bases between them. Germline V lookup: CDR1 SGHRS, CDR2 YFSETQ. The CDR3 is CASSLGPGHSLEQYF. The CDR3 DNA follows: TGCGCCAGCAGCTTGGGGCCGGGACACTCCCTCGAGCAGTACTTC.

The V and J genes are TRBV7-3 and TRBJ2-1; no definite D call. Trimming left V 5 bases short and J 0 bases short, with 11 bases between. The CDR3 totals 15 residues. Germline lookup yields CDR1 SGHTA and CDR2 FQGTGA. CDR3 protein: CASSADSSSYNEQFF. CDR3 coding DNA: TGTGCCAGCAGCGCAGACTCAAGCTCCTACAATGAGCAGTTCTTC.

The rearrangement links TRBV2 to TRBJ2-4, with TRBD1 matching over 10 bases. The germline V gene has CDR1 SNHLY and CDR2 FYNNEI. Losses at the gene ends were 6 bases for V and 15 bases for J; bases not matched to a gene: 11. CDR3 length equals 13 residues. The CDR3 loop is CASRNGQGEVPYF. The CDR3 coding sequence is TGTGCCAGCAGGAATGGACAGGGGGAGGTTCCGTACTTC.

This clonotype was counted at least ten times. This rearrangement joins TRBV7-3 to TRBJ2-1, with TRBD1 matching over 8 bases. The CDR3 is 15 residues long. J gave up 5 bases and V 4 bases, and 7 bases lay outside the gene matches. In germline, CDR1 is SGHTA, CDR2 FQGTGA. The CDR3 region has the DNA TGTGCCAGCAGCTCCCGGACAGGGCTGGACAATGAGCAGTTCTTC. This sequence encodes CASSSRTGLDNEQFF.

The J gene is TRBJ2-3, the V gene TRBV20-1; D unclear. The CDR3 consists of 15 residues. Germline CDR1 reads DFQATT; CDR2 reads SNEGSKA (reference sequence). The V end lost 6 bases, the J end lost 0 bases, and 16 bases lay between the germline ends. CDR3 nucleotide sequence: TGCAGTGCCGAAAGGGCACAGCAAAGCACAGATACGCAGTATTTT. Amino acid sequence: CSAERAQQSTDTQYF.

This clonotype was counted between two and nine times. The chain carries TRBV12-3 or TRBV12-4 and TRBJ2-3; no clear D. The V end was cut by 6 bases, the J end by 6 bases, with 10 bases between. This CDR3 contains 12 residues. The CDR3 DNA sequence: TGTGCCAGCAGACCTCTAGGGGATACGCAGTATTTT. It is translated as CASRPLGDTQYF.

This clonotype was seen more than once but under ten times. V gene TRBV9 combines with J gene TRBJ2-1; D gene ambiguous. The CDR3 covers 16 residues. CDR1 and CDR2 from the germline V gene are SGDLS and YYNGEE. The V end was cut by 0 bases, the J end by 7 bases, with 17 bases between. CDR3 sequence (DNA): TGTGCCAGCAGCGTAGATGGCAATACTGGGTTGAATGAGCAGTTCTTC. Translating gives CASSVDGNTGLNEQFF. Full variable domain (missing parts from reference TRBV9 and TRBJ2-1): DSGVTQTPKHLITATGQRVTLRCSPRSGDLSVYWYQQSLDQGLQFLIQYYNGEERAKGNILERFSAQQFPDLHSELNLSSLELGDSALYFCASSVDGNTGLNEQFFGPGTRLTVL.

This clonotype has a count of ten or more. Mismatch with germline at one junction end may stem from a read error. The gene calls are TRBV7-9 and TRBJ1-5, with a tentative D call TRBD1 (6 bases). The germline V gene has CDR1 SEHNR and CDR2 FQNEAQ (reference sequence). The CDR3 length is 13 residues. The CDR3 DNA sequence: TGTGCCTCAACCTCAGGGGCGATTCAGCCCCAGCAATTT. This gives the protein CASTSGAIQPQQF. Together with reference TRBV7-9 and TRBJ1-5, the CDR3 gives the full variable domain: DTGVSQNPRHKITKRGQNVTFRCDPISEHNRLYWYRQTLGQGPEFLTYFQNEAQLEKSRLLSDRFSAERPKGSFSTLEIQRTEQGDSAMYLCASTSGAIQPQQFGDGTRLSIL.

This clonotype was observed a few times. The V and J genes are TRBV9 and TRBJ1-2, with D possibly matching TRBD1 (5 bases). The CDR3 totals 14 residues. Trimming took 0 bases from V and 4 from J, leaving 10 bases between them. Germline V gene data show CDR1 as SGDLS and CDR2 as YYNGEE. CDR3: CASSVDQGGYGYTF. The CDR3 DNA reads as TGTGCCAGCAGCGTAGATCAGGGTGGCTATGGCTACACCTTC.

This clonotype was observed many times. The chain has TRBV30 and TRBJ1-2; D uncertain. V lost 3 bases and J lost 1, with 12 bases in between. The CDR3 length is 14 residues. Looked up from germline, CDR1 is GTSNPN and CDR2 is SVGIG (reference sequence). The CDR3 nucleotides read TGTGCCTGGAGACACGTCTCCCTTAACTATGGCTACACCTTC. It translates to CAWRHVSLNYGYTF.